This T cell receptor beta chain is drawn from a study of response to subunit inactivated influenza vaccine. Germline V gene data show CDR1 as DFQATT and CDR2 as SNEGSKA (reference sequence). CDR3 length: 16 amino acids. Trimming left V 3 bases short and J 1 base short, with 16 bases between. TCRdb processed the RT-PCR reads anew with MiXCR; each CDR3 protein has one entry. The sample carries just under 550,000 distinct CDR3 sequences, 20% to 25% recorded once. Separately, the same data were catalogued under a study of T cells expressing NK-cell markers. That work adds: UMI-tagged 5'RACE template switching yielded the TCR beta cDNA. HCMV seropositivity characterized most of the eight sequenced donors, and seronegativity one. Sorting in several experiments was restricted by an anti-gamma-delta TCR antibody to alpha-beta TCR T cells. Once again these clonotypes came out on top in the CD3+CD56-NKG2C+ fraction of a handful of donors.

V usage is TRBV20-1 and J usage is TRBJ2-1; D perhaps matches TRBD2 (6 bases). The receptor was derived from a man aged 50 or older who received an inactivated influenza vaccine. Here the sequenced sample was CD4+ T cells sorted from PBMCs, taken less than 13 days after vaccination. Written as DNA, the CDR3 is TGCAGTGCTAGTTCCCCAGGGAGGACGTCCTACAATGAGCAGTTCTTC. Translating gives CSASSPGRTSYNEQFF.